A selection of T cell receptor beta chains follows, all from one sample in a study of blood T cell repertoires in COVID-19. Here immunoSEQ multiplex PCR was the method, and the copy in TCRdb shows in-frame clones only, minus some. This table holds tens of thousands of clones, 88% found once. Sequencing was carried out using peripheral blood. These receptors originate from a man between 60 and 70 years old with COVID-19, enrolled during active disease. CDR3s include the opening cysteine and the closing phenylalanine or tryptophan. The D gene is left open where the match is weak. A clone size is listed for some rows: how often the clone was seen (once, few, many), or a class if it is expanded.

>TRBV5-8|TRBD1|TRBJ1-2|-
CASTHRGFNYGYTF
TGTGCCAGCACCCACAGGGGCTTTAACTATGGCTACACCTTC
>TRBV27|-|TRBJ1-6|few
CASSPRTENSPLHF
TGTGCCAGCAGTCCCAGGACTGAAAATTCACCCCTCCACTTT
>TRBV7-6|-|TRBJ1-5|-
CASSLQQDQPQHF
TGTGCCAGCAGCTTACAGCAGGATCAGCCCCAGCATTTT
>TRBV10-1|TRBD1|TRBJ1-5|-
CASRTGGASNQPQHF
TGCGCCAGCAGGACAGGGGGCGCCAGTAATCAGCCCCAGCATTTT
>TRBV20-1|-|TRBJ1-2|-
CSATDSYGYTF
TGCAGTGCCACAGACAGCTATGGCTACACCTTC
>TRBV30|TRBD1|TRBJ1-4|-
CAWSVGQGTNEKLFF
TGTGCCTGGAGTGTAGGACAGGGAACTAATGAAAAACTGTTTTTT
>TRBV7-7|TRBD1|TRBJ1-2|-
CASSTPGQGAGGYTF
TGTGCTAGCAGTACACCGGGACAGGGGGCTGGTGGCTACACCTTC
>TRBV13|TRBD1|TRBJ2-7|-
CASSSTSSRGRDEQYF
TGTGCCAGCAGCTCGACGTCCTCCAGGGGGCGCGACGAGCAGTACTTC
>TRBV7-2|TRBD2|TRBJ2-3|-
CASSLLAVRDTQYF
TGTGCCAGCAGCTTACTAGCGGTCCGAGATACGCAGTATTTT
>TRBV7-8|-|TRBJ1-2|-
CASSLGAGLYGYTF
TGTGCCAGCAGCTTAGGAGCAGGCTTGTATGGCTACACCTTC
>TRBV6-2/TRBV6-3|TRBD1|TRBJ1-4|-
CASSYSRGQPQNEKLFF
TGTGCCAGCAGTTACTCAAGGGGGCAGCCCCAGAATGAAAAACTGTTTTTT
>TRBV3-1/TRBV3-2|TRBD2|TRBJ2-1|-
CASSQAAGRNNEQFF
TGTGCCAGCAGCCAAGCCGCCGGGAGGAACAATGAGCAGTTCTTC
>TRBV28|-|TRBJ1-1|-
CASSFGRVDAFF
TGTGCCAGCAGTTTCGGCAGGGTGGACGCTTTCTTT
>TRBV30|TRBD2|TRBJ2-1|-
CAWRGTSGRALGNEQFF
TGTGCCTGGAGGGGGACTAGCGGGAGGGCGCTGGGGAATGAGCAGTTCTTC
>TRBV5-1|TRBD1|TRBJ2-7|-
CASSWGQGTYEQYF
TGCGCCAGCAGCTGGGGACAGGGCACCTACGAGCAGTACTTC
>TRBV29-1|-|TRBJ2-7|-
CSVESGERSYEQYF
TGCAGCGTTGAGTCAGGGGAGCGGTCCTACGAGCAGTACTTC
>TRBV25-1|-|TRBJ2-7|-
CASSNPGRGTSSYEQYF
TGTGCCAGCAGTAATCCCGGAAGGGGGACGTCGTCCTACGAGCAGTACTTC
>TRBV5-1|-|TRBJ2-2|-
CASSPRAPNTGELFF
TGCGCCAGCAGCCCGCGGGCCCCGAACACCGGGGAGCTGTTTTTT
>TRBV30|-|TRBJ2-3|-
CAWSSSGYRDTQYF
TGTGCCTGGAGCTCTTCAGGGTATAGGGATACGCAGTATTTT
>TRBV15|-|TRBJ1-2|once
CATSRDRRDGGYTF
TGTGCCACCAGCAGAGATCGCAGGGATGGAGGCTACACCTTC
>TRBV3-1/TRBV3-2|-|TRBJ2-4|-
CASSQVRNRENIQYF
TGTGCCAGCAGCCAAGTAAGAAACAGGGAAAACATTCAGTACTTC
>TRBV14|-|TRBJ2-7|-
CASSPAGGVKQYF
TGTGCCAGCAGCCCCGCCGGGGGAGTGAAGCAGTACTTC
>TRBV12-5|-|TRBJ2-1|-
CASGTETGSYNEQFF
TGTGCTAGTGGTACTGAGACGGGTTCCTACAATGAGCAGTTCTTC
>TRBV9|-|TRBJ2-1|few
CASDTGYNEQFF
TGTGCCAGCGACACAGGGTACAATGAGCAGTTCTTC
>TRBV5-6|-|TRBJ2-5|-
CASSLRGMETQYF
TGTGCCAGCAGCTTGCGGGGGATGGAGACCCAGTACTTC
>TRBV19|TRBD2|TRBJ2-7|-
CASSTMREGSYEQYF
TGTGCCAGTAGTACTATGCGGGAGGGATCCTACGAGCAGTACTTC
>TRBV10-3|-|TRBJ2-7|-
CAISESPAMDEQYF
TGTGCCATCAGTGAGTCGCCAGCGATGGACGAGCAGTACTTC
>TRBV20-1|-|TRBJ1-5|-
CSASTGRYQPQHF
TGCAGTGCTAGTACAGGGCGCTATCAGCCCCAGCATTTT